These 18 T cell receptor beta chains were all obtained from the same sample, sequenced in a study of T cell changes during pregnancy in multiple sclerosis. Data came from immunoSEQ multiplex PCR; TCRdb stores just in-frame clones and leaves some out. The data show tens of thousands of clones, about 88% seen once. Specimen: peripheral blood, collected in the third trimester of pregnancy. All receptors derive from a female donor in good health, enrolled as a control in a pregnancy study.

V gene TRBV4-1 combines with J gene TRBJ2-6; D is perhaps TRBD2 (7 bases). This CDR3 has 19 residues. Looked up from germline, CDR1 is MGHRA and CDR2 is YSYEKL. V gave up 4 bases and J gave up 0 bases, with 19 bases separating them. CDR3: CASSPGGPGGFSGANVLTF. The DNA of the CDR3 is TGCGCCAGCAGCCCTGGGGGCCCGGGAGGTTTCTCTGGGGCCAACGTCCTGACTTTC.

J is TRBJ1-2 and V is TRBV25-1; the match to TRBD1 covers 10 bases. Germline CDR1 reads MGHDK; CDR2 reads SYGVNS. The ends lost 5 bases at V and 5 bases at J; junction bases unmatched: 5. There are 14 residues in the CDR3. CDR3 sequence reads: CASSLLGQGYGYTF. The DNA of the CDR3 is TGTGCCAGCAGTCTTTTGGGACAGGGGTATGGCTACACCTTC.

The rearrangement links TRBV5-5 to TRBJ2-5, with a possible D match to TRBD2 (5 bases). V shed 4 bases and J shed 3 bases, with 16 bases lying between them. Germline V gene data show CDR1 as SGHKS and CDR2 as YYEKEE (reference sequence). The CDR3 totals 15 residues. CDR3: CASSLDPFSEETQYF. CDR3 nucleotides: TGTGCCAGCAGCCTGGACCCTTTTAGCGAAGAGACCCAGTACTTC.

The genes are TRBV9 and TRBJ2-1; TRBD2 matches at 9 bases. The V gene's germline CDR1 is SGDLS and CDR2 YYNGEE. CDR3 length: 13 amino acids. The V gene end was trimmed by 3 bases and the J gene end by 6 bases; junction bases not matched to a gene: 1. CDR3 sequence reads: CASSAREGNEQFF. CDR3 in DNA: TGTGCCAGCAGCGCGCGGGAGGGCAATGAGCAGTTCTTC.

The V call is TRBV5-1, the J call TRBJ2-5, with 7 bases matching TRBD2. Unmatched junction bases numbered 2, after V lost 0 bases and J lost 3 bases. This CDR3 spans 14 amino acids. Germline CDR1 and CDR2: SGHRS and YFSETQ. CDR3 protein: CASSLAREEETQYF. Here the CDR3 DNA reads TGCGCCAGCAGCTTGGCCCGGGAGGAAGAGACCCAGTACTTC.

V gene TRBV5-1 combines with J gene TRBJ1-2, with TRBD1 matching over 8 bases. The V gene's germline CDR1 is SGHRS and CDR2 YFSETQ. The V and J ends lost 4 bases and 1 base, in that order; junction bases with no gene match: 6. The CDR3 consists of 15 residues. The CDR3 reads CASSQATGVNYGYTF. The CDR3 bases are TGCGCCAGCAGCCAGGCGACAGGGGTTAACTATGGCTACACCTTC.

The chain links TRBV7-9 to TRBJ2-1; 7 bases are a match to TRBD1. V gave up 1 base and J gave up 0 bases; unmatched junction bases: 3. The V gene's germline CDR1 is SEHNR and CDR2 FQNEAQ (reference sequence). The CDR3 covers 16 residues. The CDR3 reads CASSLGAGGSYNEQFF. The CDR3 bases are TGTGCCAGCAGCTTAGGCGCAGGGGGCTCCTACAATGAGCAGTTCTTC.

The rearrangement uses TRBV27 and TRBJ2-7; TRBD2 matches 8 bases. Trimming cost V 6 bases and J 4 bases; bases outside gene matches: 8. This CDR3 has 14 residues. Germline V CDR1 and CDR2: MNHEY, SMNVEV (reference sequence). CDR3 sequence reads: CASSPGGAPYEQYF. The CDR3, as DNA: TGTGCCAGCAGCCCGGGGGGGGCCCCTTACGAGCAGTACTTC.

This clone occurred once. This sequence joins TRBV5-4 and TRBJ1-1; D unclear. Germline CDR1 reads SGHNT; CDR2 reads YYREEE (reference sequence). CDR3 size: 14 residues. The germline V and J ends were trimmed by 0 bases and 5 bases, with 11 bases remaining between them. CDR3 sequence (DNA): TGTGCCAGCAGCTTGGTTCTCGGGGAAACTGAAGCTTTCTTT. It is translated as CASSLVLGETEAFF.

The J gene is TRBJ1-2, the V gene TRBV6-1; maybe TRBD1 (5 bases). The CDR3 has 12 residues. From germline, CDR1 is MNHNS and CDR2 SASEGT. V lost 3 bases, J lost 8 bases, and 10 bases lay in between. The CDR3: CASSDRRGGYTF. CDR3 nucleotide sequence: TGTGCCAGCAGTGATCGTAGGGGAGGCTACACCTTC.

V gene TRBV19 combines with J gene TRBJ1-5; no firm D call. Trimming removed 4 bases at V and 2 bases at J, with 12 bases between. CDR3 length equals 15 residues. CDR1 is LNHDA, CDR2 SQIVND, per germline (reference sequence). CDR3 residues: CASSSSNGGNQPQHF. In DNA, the CDR3 is TGTGCCAGTAGTAGTAGTAACGGAGGCAATCAGCCCCAGCATTTT. The full variable domain, rest sourced from reference TRBV19 and TRBJ1-5, is DGGITQSPKYLFRKEGQNVTLSCEQNLNHDAMYWYRQDPGQGLRLIYYSQIVNDFQKGDIAEGYSVSREKKESFPLTVTSAQKNPTAFYLCASSSSNGGNQPQHFGDGTRLSIL.

This clone appeared once. The chain employs TRBV5-6 and TRBJ1-1; TRBD1 might be the D (6 bases). Germline V gives CDR1 SGHDT, CDR2 YYEEEE. Trimming took 0 bases from V and 9 from J, leaving 12 bases between them. The CDR3 has 13 residues. The CDR3 protein is CASSLDRVPKAFF. CDR3 nucleotide sequence: TGTGCCAGCAGCTTGGACAGGGTTCCTAAAGCTTTCTTT.

This chain uses TRBV19 with TRBJ2-2; 8 bases map to TRBD2. Unmatched junction bases numbered 9, after V lost 5 bases and J lost 4 bases. The CDR3 length is 16 residues. Germline lookup yields CDR1 LNHDA and CDR2 SQIVND (reference sequence). This CDR3 is CASSLPGTRATGELFF. For the CDR3, the DNA is TGTGCCAGTAGTCTCCCCGGGACTAGGGCCACCGGGGAGCTGTTTTTT.

Written as DNA, the CDR3 is TGTGCCAGCTCACCAAACCGGGTATCCTACAATGAGCAGTTCTTC. Its protein product is CASSPNRVSYNEQFF. The chain has TRBV18 and TRBJ2-1; no definite D call. Germline CDR1 and CDR2: KGHSH and LQKENI. This CDR3 region has 15 residues. With 2 bases removed from V and 1 base from J, the gap between germline ends came to 9 bases.

The chain recombines TRBV7-9 with TRBJ1-1; no reliable D call. This CDR3 spans 13 amino acids. V was pared by 0 bases and J by 4 bases, with 6 bases between. Germline V CDR1 and CDR2: SEHNR, FQNEAQ (reference sequence). The CDR3 coding sequence is TGTGCCAGCAGCTTAGCCATCGGCACTGAAGCTTTCTTT. It specifies CASSLAIGTEAFF.

This clone was found once. This chain connects TRBV5-4 to TRBJ2-3; maybe TRBD2 (7 bases). Trimming removed 4 bases from V and 1 base from J, with 16 bases in between. This CDR3 region has 16 residues. Germline loops: CDR1 SGHNT, CDR2 YYREEE (reference sequence). DNA for the CDR3: TGTGCCAGCAGCCCCGTGCGGCGGGGGCGCACAGATACGCAGTATTTT. It encodes CASSPVRRGRTDTQYF.

The J gene is TRBJ2-7, the V gene TRBV5-1; the match to TRBD2 covers 8 bases. The trim removed 1 base at V and 3 bases at J, leaving 6 bases unmatched. Per germline, CDR1 SGHRS and CDR2 YFSETQ. The CDR3 totals 15 residues. The chain's CDR3 is CASSLSGRGVYEQYF. CDR3 in DNA: TGCGCCAGCAGCTTGAGCGGGAGAGGAGTCTACGAGCAGTACTTC.

In its sample, this clone ranks as medium-sized. The chain combines TRBV6-4 with TRBJ2-2; the D is unclear. V lost 2 bases to trimming and J lost 7 bases, with 14 bases between them. Germline assignment: CDR1 MRHNA and CDR2 SNTAGT. This CDR3 spans 15 amino acids. CDR3 in DNA: TGTGCCAGCAGTGACAAGCCGATAGAGAGCGGGGAGCTGTTTTTT. Translating it yields CASSDKPIESGELFF.